These 8 T cell receptor beta chains were all obtained from the same sample, sequenced in a study of human T cells and chemical hapten exposure. The sample's time point: pre-sensitization, week 0. Indicated treatment: therapeutic diphenylcyclopropenone sensitization with weekly scalp DPC. TCRdb redid the calling of the RACE reads with MiXCR, one entry per CDR3 protein. The table has some 330,000 distinct CDR3 sequences, about 5.4% seen once; the top ten hold around 8%. The source material was whole blood, sampled in connection with sensitization to the hapten diphenylcyclopropenone (DPC). The source of these receptors is a woman under 30 with alopecia areata. Some clones in this sample may be carry-over from other donors' samples.

This clonotype was seen at least ten times. The genes are TRBV7-8 and TRBJ2-3; D is unclear. Germline loops: CDR1 SGHVS, CDR2 FQNEAQ. This CDR3 is built from 13 residues. V lost 1 base to trimming and J lost 3 bases, with 5 bases between them. CDR3 sequence (DNA): TGTGCCAGCAGCTTAGAAGGGACAGATACGCAGTATTTT. It encodes CASSLEGTDTQYF. The complete variable domain, with remaining parts taken from reference TRBV7-8 and TRBJ2-3, reads GAGVSQSPRYKVAKRGQDVALRCDPISGHVSLFWYQQALGQGPEFLTYFQNEAQLDKSGLPSDRFFAERPEGSVSTLKIQRTQQEDSAVYLCASSLEGTDTQYFGPGTRLTVL.

This clonotype was detected many times. The chain employs TRBV7-9 and TRBJ2-7; D unclear. The germline V and J ends were trimmed by 4 bases and 3 bases, with 7 bases remaining between them. Germline CDR1 SEHNR, CDR2 FQNEAQ (reference sequence). The CDR3 extends over 12 amino acids. DNA of the CDR3: TGTGCCAGCAGCTCAGCCAACTACGAGCAGTACTTC. Translation gives CASSSANYEQYF. Combining the CDR3 with reference TRBV7-9 and TRBJ2-7 gives the whole variable domain DTGVSQNPRHKITKRGQNVTFRCDPISEHNRLYWYRQTLGQGPEFLTYFQNEAQLEKSRLLSDRFSAERPKGSFSTLEIQRTEQGDSAMYLCASSSANYEQYFGPGTRLTVT.

This clonotype showed up just a few times. This sequence joins TRBV20-1 and TRBJ1-5, with 9 bases aligning to TRBD1. This CDR3 has 15 residues. CDR1 and CDR2 (germline): DFQATT, SNEGSKA (reference sequence). The ends lost 3 bases at V and 5 bases at J; junction bases unmatched: 8. CDR3 protein: CSASSTGGIDQPQHF. CDR3 nucleotide sequence: TGCAGTGCTAGTTCGACAGGGGGGATCGATCAGCCCCAGCATTTT.

Worth noting for this clonotype: The final CDR3 position lacks the conserved phenylalanine or tryptophan, pointing to a likely read error. CDR3 residues: CASKKSYSGASTDTQYL. CDR3 nucleotide sequence: TGTGCCAGCAAAAAATCATATAGCGGGGCCTCGACAGATACGCAGTATTTA. The gene calls are TRBV6-5 and TRBJ2-3, with 8 bases lining up with TRBD2. Germline V gene sequence: CDR1 MNHEY, CDR2 SVGAGI. The CDR3 sequence is 17 residues long. V dropped 7 bases and J dropped 3; count of bases not matched to a gene: 15.

The rearrangement uses TRBV20-1 and TRBJ1-1; no definite D call. The germline gives CDR1 DFQATT, CDR2 SNEGSKA (reference sequence). The CDR3 covers 12 residues. Trimming pared 4 bases from V and 3 bases from J, leaving 9 bases between. In DNA form, the CDR3 reads TGCAGTGCTACGAGTAAGGACACTGAAGCTTTCTTT. It translates to CSATSKDTEAFF.

This clonotype was counted only a few times. The chain joins TRBV29-1 to TRBJ2-6; possibly TRBD1 for D (5 bases). Germline V gene sequence: CDR1 SQVTM, CDR2 ANQGSEA. Trimming left V 1 base short and J 2 bases short, with 9 bases between. This CDR3 contains 15 residues. This CDR3 is CSVEGDSTGANVLTF. In DNA, the CDR3 is TGCAGCGTTGAAGGAGACAGTACTGGGGCCAACGTCCTGACTTTC.

V gene TRBV18 combines with J gene TRBJ1-4; 8 bases agree with TRBD1. The V and J ends lost 3 bases and 0 bases, in that order; junction bases with no gene match: 3. The CDR3 loop spans 16 amino acids. Germline V lookup: CDR1 KGHSH, CDR2 LQKENI. CDR3 DNA: TGTGCCAGCTCACCGCAACAGGGGGCAACTAATGAAAAACTGTTTTTT. Translation: CASSPQQGATNEKLFF.

Ten or more counts support this clonotype. The CDR3: CASSLAASSGSGELFF. The CDR3 nucleotides read TGTGCCAGCAGCTTAGCCGCCTCTAGCGGTTCCGGGGAGCTGTTTTTT. The rearrangement joins TRBV11-2 to TRBJ2-2; 7 nucleotides align to TRBD2. The germline V gene has CDR1 SGHAT and CDR2 FQNNGV. With 1 base clipped from V and 6 bases from J, the junction kept 8 bases outside the gene matches. The CDR3 covers 16 residues.